A selection of T cell receptor beta chains follows, all from one sample in a study of graft-versus-host responses after intestinal transplantation. Method: immunoSEQ multiplex PCR; TCRdb's copy keeps in-frame clones and lacks some. In the table there are approximately 32,000 clones, more than 90% of which are singletons. The sequencing used PBMCs, collected 16 days after intestinal transplant. The receptors come from a human patient who received an intestinal transplant, so some T cells may come from the graft donor. CDR3s include the opening cysteine and the closing phenylalanine or tryptophan. Each record gives: clone size, D gene, J gene, V gene, CDR3 protein, CDR3 DNA. The D gene is left open where the match is weak. Expanded clones get a size class; other rows say once, few or many, or leave the size out.

size: -
D: -
J: TRBJ1-4
V: TRBV29-1
CDR3: CSVGKNEKLFF
DNA: TGCAGCGTTGGGAAAAATGAAAAACTGTTTTTT

size: -
D: TRBD2
J: TRBJ2-3
V: TRBV13
CDR3: CASSLGGASGSMNTQYF
DNA: TGTGCCAGCAGCTTAGGCGGGGCTAGCGGGAGCATGAATACGCAGTATTTT

size: -
D: TRBD2
J: TRBJ2-3
V: TRBV28
CDR3: CASTYSGSTDTQYF
DNA: TGTGCCAGCACTTATAGCGGGAGCACAGATACGCAGTATTTT

size: -
D: TRBD2
J: TRBJ2-1
V: TRBV11-2
CDR3: CASSPRGDHNEQFF
DNA: TGTGCCAGCAGCCCGCGGGGGGATCACAATGAGCAGTTCTTC

size: -
D: -
J: TRBJ2-7
V: TRBV27
CDR3: CASSWDGAGFYEQYF
DNA: TGTGCCAGCAGTTGGGATGGAGCCGGGTTCTACGAGCAGTACTTC

size: -
D: TRBD2
J: TRBJ2-7
V: TRBV11-1
CDR3: CASSLRTSGRAGYEQYF
DNA: TGTGCCAGCAGCTTGAGGACTAGCGGGAGAGCAGGCTACGAGCAGTACTTC

size: -
D: TRBD2
J: TRBJ2-7
V: TRBV5-1
CDR3: CASSLGREGSYEQYF
DNA: TGCGCCAGCAGCTTGGGGAGGGAGGGTTCCTACGAGCAGTACTTC

size: -
D: -
J: TRBJ2-3
V: TRBV25-1
CDR3: CASSEESGVTDTQYF
DNA: TGTGCCAGCAGTGAAGAGTCGGGAGTCACAGATACGCAGTATTTT

size: -
D: TRBD1
J: TRBJ2-7
V: TRBV18
CDR3: CASSPRDRVTYEQYF
DNA: TGTGCCAGCTCACCCCGGGACAGGGTAACCTACGAGCAGTACTTC

size: -
D: -
J: TRBJ2-1
V: TRBV6-6
CDR3: CASSYSWDEQFF
DNA: TGTGCCAGCAGTTACTCATGGGATGAGCAGTTCTTC

size: -
D: TRBD1
J: TRBJ2-1
V: TRBV13
CDR3: CASSLTSGTGGNNEQFF
DNA: TGTGCCAGCAGCCTTACTTCCGGGACAGGGGGAAACAATGAGCAGTTCTTC

size: -
D: -
J: TRBJ1-4
V: TRBV15
CDR3: CATSSSLEGKLFF
DNA: TGTGCCACCAGCTCATCCCTCGAGGGGAAACTGTTTTTT

size: -
D: TRBD1
J: TRBJ1-2
V: TRBV29-1
CDR3: CSVKDRDYGYTF
DNA: TGCAGCGTTAAAGACAGGGACTATGGCTACACCTTC

size: -
D: TRBD2
J: TRBJ2-7
V: TRBV6-5
CDR3: CASSTSGTNYEQYF
DNA: TGTGCCAGCAGCACTAGCGGGACTAACTACGAGCAGTACTTC

size: -
D: -
J: TRBJ2-3
V: TRBV5-1
CDR3: CASSLAGFITDTQYF
DNA: TGCGCCAGCAGCTTGGCTGGGTTTATCACAGATACGCAGTATTTT

size: -
D: -
J: TRBJ2-1
V: TRBV2
CDR3: CASSQATAYNEQFF
DNA: TGTGCCAGCAGTCAGGCCACCGCCTACAATGAGCAGTTCTTC

size: -
D: -
J: TRBJ1-3
V: TRBV30
CDR3: CASQESGNTIYF
DNA: TGTGCCTCCCAGGAATCCGGAAACACCATATATTTT

size: -
D: -
J: TRBJ2-7
V: TRBV28
CDR3: CASSLYYEQYF
DNA: TGTGCCAGCAGTTTATATTACGAGCAGTACTTC

size: -
D: TRBD2
J: TRBJ2-2
V: TRBV10-3
CDR3: CAISESGRADTGELFF
DNA: TGTGCCATCAGTGAAAGCGGGAGGGCGGACACCGGGGAGCTGTTTTTT

size: -
D: -
J: TRBJ2-3
V: TRBV9
CDR3: CASSWFEGPTPASTDTQYF
DNA: TGTGCCAGCAGCTGGTTCGAAGGGCCTACTCCAGCTAGCACAGATACGCAGTATTTT

size: -
D: TRBD1
J: TRBJ1-1
V: TRBV19
CDR3: CASSAGGGLNTEAFF
DNA: TGTGCCAGTAGTGCGGGAGGGGGCCTGAACACTGAAGCTTTCTTT

size: -
D: TRBD2
J: TRBJ2-5
V: TRBV30
CDR3: CAWSRLAGASQETQYF
DNA: TGTGCCTGGAGTAGACTAGCGGGAGCCTCCCAAGAGACCCAGTACTTC

size: -
D: -
J: TRBJ2-1
V: TRBV19
CDR3: CASSMVGPPDNEQFF
DNA: TGTGCCAGTAGTATGGTAGGGCCCCCCGACAATGAGCAGTTCTTC

size: -
D: -
J: TRBJ2-5
V: TRBV29-1
CDR3: CSVSGLETQYF
DNA: TGCAGCGTGAGTGGGTTGGAGACCCAGTACTTC

size: -
D: TRBD1
J: TRBJ1-1
V: TRBV19
CDR3: CASSIGSGTGAGEAFF
DNA: TGTGCCAGTAGTATAGGGTCCGGGACAGGGGCGGGTGAAGCTTTCTTT

size: -
D: -
J: TRBJ1-1
V: TRBV19
CDR3: CASSRYRKNTEAFF
DNA: TGTGCCAGTAGTCGGTACAGAAAGAACACTGAAGCTTTCTTT

size: once
D: -
J: TRBJ2-7
V: TRBV7-2
CDR3: CASEGPLSYEQYF
DNA: TGTGCCAGCGAGGGGCCCCTCTCCTACGAGCAGTACTTC